These 19 T cell receptor beta chains came from one sample sequenced in a study of T cells in narcolepsy. Measured with immunoSEQ multiplex PCR; TCRdb has only the in-frame clones, and not every one. Counted here are about 35,000 clones, approximately 80% occurring once; the ten biggest clones make up 0.8% to 1.2%. Source material: memory (CD45RA-) CD4+ T cells from blood. These receptors were collected from a human donor in good health.

This chain joins TRBV28 and TRBJ2-1; D uncertain. The germline gives CDR1 MDHEN, CDR2 SYDVKM. V was cut by 4 bases and J by 0 bases, with 10 bases left in between. The CDR3 is made up of 15 amino acids. CDR3 bases: TGTGCCAGCAGTTCCCCCGGAAGCTCCTACAATGAGCAGTTCTTC. Amino acids: CASSSPGSSYNEQFF.

J is TRBJ2-7 and V is TRBV11-2; tentatively, D is TRBD1 (6 bases). This CDR3 has 15 amino acids. Trimming shortened V by 5 bases and J by 2 bases, and 16 bases separated the two germline ends. Germline CDR1 SGHAT, CDR2 FQNNGV. CDR3 amino acids: CASSPAAGATYEQYF. DNA for the CDR3: TGTGCCAGCAGCCCGGCGGCAGGGGCTACCTACGAGCAGTACTTC.

This clone was seen a few times. V usage is TRBV28 and J usage is TRBJ1-1, with D maybe TRBD1 (5 bases). The V gene lost 10 bases and the J gene lost 1 base, with 16 bases spanning the gap. Germline CDR1 and CDR2: MDHEN and SYDVKM. The CDR3 runs to 14 residues. CDR3 amino acids: CATRRGGTNTEAFF. CDR3 DNA sequence: TGTGCCACCCGACGGGGAGGGACGAACACTGAAGCTTTCTTT.

This clone showed up just once. The chain combines TRBV18 with TRBJ2-2; TRBD1 aligns across 9 bases. Germline values: CDR1 KGHSH, CDR2 LQKENI. The junction had 6 bases not matched to a gene; V was cut back by 2 bases and J by 8 bases. CDR3 length: 15 amino acids. The chain's CDR3 is CASSPGTGFRGELFF. The CDR3 DNA follows: TGTGCCAGCTCACCAGGGACAGGGTTTCGAGGGGAGCTGTTTTTT.

This clone was seen a handful of times. J is TRBJ2-7 and V is TRBV6-1, with a weak D call TRBD1 (6 bases). The CDR3 runs to 15 residues. Germline V gene data show CDR1 as MNHNS and CDR2 as SASEGT. The germline V and J ends were trimmed by 1 base and 3 bases, with 13 bases remaining between them. Written as DNA, the CDR3 is TGTGCCAGCAGTGAAGGTCCAGGGGTTATCTACGAGCAGTACTTC. Amino acids: CASSEGPGVIYEQYF.

This chain joins TRBV6-4 and TRBJ1-5; possibly TRBD1 for D (5 bases). The germline V gene encodes CDR1 MRHNA and CDR2 SNTAGT. Between the trimmed V and J ends, which lost 4 bases and 2 bases, there was a span of 15 bases. This CDR3 has 16 residues. The CDR3 DNA sequence: TGTGCCAGCAGTGTTCTAAGGGGAGAAGGCAATCAGCCCCAGCATTTT. Translation: CASSVLRGEGNQPQHF.

The V and J genes are TRBV7-2 and TRBJ2-7; D is uncertain. The CDR3 totals 13 residues. The V end was cut by 2 bases, the J end by 5 bases, with 10 bases between. Germline V gene data show CDR1 as SGHTA and CDR2 as FQGNSA. This CDR3 is CASSLQSTHEQYF. CDR3 coding DNA: TGTGCCAGCAGCTTACAGAGTACCCACGAGCAGTACTTC.

The chain has TRBV5-4 and TRBJ1-1; 7 bases match TRBD1. The germline gives CDR1 SGHNT, CDR2 YYREEE (reference sequence). The trim removed 0 bases at V and 6 bases at J, leaving 11 bases unmatched. The CDR3 is 16 amino acids. CDR3 region: CASSLGVGQVASEAFF. In DNA form, the CDR3 reads TGTGCCAGCAGCTTGGGGGTCGGACAGGTTGCTTCTGAAGCTTTCTTT.

The rearrangement links TRBV4-3 to TRBJ2-3; 9 positions agree with TRBD2. This CDR3 comprises 15 residues. Per germline, CDR1 LGHNA and CDR2 YSLEER. Trimming took 1 base from V and 5 from J; bases not matched to a gene: 4. DNA of the CDR3: TGCGCCAGCAGCCAAGCGGCGGGAGGGTTAGATACGCAGTATTTT. Translating it yields CASSQAAGGLDTQYF.

V is TRBV21-1 and J is TRBJ2-7; the tabulated D call, TRBD2, remains unverified against the DNA. TRBV21-1 represents a pseudogene. CDR3 length equals 15 residues. The DNA of the CDR3 is TGTGCCAGCAGCAACGGTTTAGGGACTTCCTACGAGCAGTACTTC. Protein product: CASSNGLGTSYEQYF.

The J gene is TRBJ2-5, the V gene TRBV7-2; D gene unclear. Trimming pared 2 bases from V and 3 bases from J, leaving 4 bases between. Germline V CDR1 and CDR2: SGHTA, FQGNSA. The CDR3 loop spans 12 amino acids. DNA of the CDR3: TGTGCCAGCAGCTTATTAGAAGAGACCCAGTACTTC. This codes for CASSLLEETQYF.

V is TRBV6-5 and J is TRBJ2-5, with D hard to call. Germline V gives CDR1 MNHEY, CDR2 SVGAGI. CDR3 size: 14 residues. Trimming left V 0 bases short and J 5 bases short, with 10 bases between. CDR3 sequence reads: CASSYSEGRETQYF. For the CDR3, the DNA is TGTGCCAGCAGTTACTCGGAAGGGCGCGAGACCCAGTACTTC.

The genes are TRBV28 and TRBJ2-7; 7 bases map to TRBD2. Germline V gives CDR1 MDHEN, CDR2 SYDVKM. The trim removed 8 bases at V and 3 bases at J, leaving 10 bases unmatched. This CDR3 region has 14 residues. This chain's CDR3 is CASLSPGGIYEQYF. CDR3 bases: TGTGCCAGCCTTTCCCCGGGGGGAATCTACGAGCAGTACTTC. Based on the CDR3 plus reference TRBV28 and TRBJ2-7, the full variable domain is DVKVTQSSRYLVKRTGEKVFLECVQDMDHENMFWYRQDPGLGLRLIYFSYDVKMKEKGDIPEGYSVSREKKERFSLILESASTNQTSMYLCASLSPGGIYEQYFGPGTRLTVT.

Here the CDR3 DNA reads TGTGCCAGCAGCCCCAAAACTAGTATTGGTAATGAAAAACTGTTTTTT. It is translated as CASSPKTSIGNEKLFF. The V gene is TRBV4-2, the J gene TRBJ1-4; D remains unclear. Germline V gene data show CDR1 as LGHNA and CDR2 as YNFKEQ. Deletions cut 4 bases from V and 4 bases from J, with 16 bases between. This CDR3 comprises 16 residues.

The J gene is TRBJ2-7, the V gene TRBV11-2; 10 nucleotides match TRBD2. Germline V gene data show CDR1 as SGHAT and CDR2 as FQNNGV. The CDR3 runs 15 residues. The J segment lost 3 bases and the V segment lost 5 bases, leaving 7 bases of the junction unmatched. The CDR3 loop is CASSPTSGTFYEQYF. CDR3 sequence (DNA): TGTGCCAGCAGCCCCACTAGCGGGACATTCTACGAGCAGTACTTC.

The table lists this clone with a count of one. V and J are TRBV6-1 and TRBJ2-3, with D possibly matching TRBD2 (6 bases). Germline V gene lookup returns CDR1 MNHNS and CDR2 SASEGT. The CDR3 sequence is 16 residues long. Trimming removed 0 bases at V and 2 bases at J, with 12 bases between. The CDR3 spells CASSEAGDWYTDTQYF. The CDR3 nucleotides are TGTGCCAGCAGTGAAGCGGGGGACTGGTACACAGATACGCAGTATTTT.

This sequence joins TRBV12-5 and TRBJ2-2, with D hard to call. Germline CDR1 and CDR2: LGHNT and FRNRAP. CDR3 size: 13 residues. The V gene lost 1 base and the J gene lost 6 bases, with 6 bases spanning the gap. The CDR3 here is CASGLGFSGELFF. As DNA, the CDR3 is TGTGCTAGTGGTTTGGGATTTTCCGGGGAGCTGTTTTTT.

This clone appeared once. CDR3 in amino acids: CASTRDTEYGYTF. CDR3 DNA: TGTGCCAGCACCCGGGACACGGAATATGGCTACACCTTC. The J gene is TRBJ1-2, the V gene TRBV5-6; D may be TRBD1 (6 bases). Germline assignment: CDR1 SGHDT and CDR2 YYEEEE. The CDR3 loop spans 13 amino acids. V was clipped by 6 bases and J by 5 bases, with 14 bases between them. Full variable domain (rest looked up from reference TRBV5-6 and TRBJ1-2): DAGVTQSPTHLIKTRGQQVTLRCSPKSGHDTVSWYQQALGQGPQFIFQYYEEEERQRGNFPDRFSGHQFPNYSSELNVNALLLGDSALYLCASTRDTEYGYTFGSGTRLTVV.

The chain employs TRBV7-2 and TRBJ2-3, with unresolved D. This CDR3 spans 13 amino acids. Germline assignment: CDR1 SGHTA and CDR2 FQGNSA. Trimming removed 1 base from V and 8 bases from J, with 10 bases in between. CDR3 amino acids: CASSLEPPGTQYF. Written as DNA, the CDR3 is TGTGCCAGCAGCTTAGAGCCTCCTGGTACGCAGTATTTT.